The 28 T cell receptor beta chains reported below all come from one sample, sequenced in a study of CD8 T cells in ankylosing spondylitis. The antigens for these receptors are not known. TCRdb recomputed calls from the 5' RACE reads with MiXCR, one row per CDR3 protein. The table records around 770,000 distinct CDR3 sequences, over 9.5% of them present only once. The study, taken as a whole, reports: Several highly homologous variants formed a TCR beta motif that appeared characteristic of ankylosing spondylitis blood.

Sequences were obtained from blood, either unsorted or a sorted T cell fraction (not recorded which). These receptors all stem from a male donor with ankylosing spondylitis.

The chain joins TRBV6-2 or TRBV6-3 to TRBJ2-5; D perhaps matches TRBD2 (6 bases). The CDR3 runs 13 residues. Germline assignment: CDR1 MNHEY and CDR2 SVGEGT. V was cut by 6 bases and J by 1 base, with 9 bases left in between. The CDR3 nucleotides are TGTGCCAGCAGGGGGGGTAGCCAAGAGACCCAGTACTTC. This encodes CASRGGSQETQYF.

This clonotype was counted a few times. The rearrangement links TRBV12-3 or TRBV12-4 to TRBJ1-1; D might be TRBD1 (6 bases). The CDR3 has 12 residues. Trimming left V 5 bases short and J 10 bases short, with 14 bases between. The CDR3 region is CASSLNRASAFF. The CDR3 DNA reads TGTGCCAGCAGTCTAAACAGGGCATCAGCTTTCTTT.

Details on this clonotype: At one end the junction does not follow the germline gene, possibly because of a read error. This sequence joins TRBV7-7 and TRBJ1-3; D is undetermined. The CDR3 covers 13 residues. Germline V gives CDR1 SSHAT, CDR2 FNYEAQ (reference sequence). The DNA of the CDR3 is TGTGCTAGCAGCGCGGCCCACGGAAACACCATATATTTT. Amino acids: CASSAAHGNTIYF. Full variable domain (rest looked up from reference TRBV7-7 and TRBJ1-3): GAGVSQSPRYKVTKRGQDVTLRCDPISSHATLYWYQQALGQGPEFLTYFNYEAQPDKSGLPSDRFSAERPEGSISTLTIQRTEQRDSAMYRCASSAAHGNTIYFGEGSWLTVV.

The J gene is TRBJ2-2, the V gene TRBV12-3 or TRBV12-4; the D is unclear. V was shortened by 3 bases and J by 0 bases, with 8 bases between the two germline ends. The CDR3 sequence is 15 residues long. CDR3 coding DNA: TGTGCCAGCAGTTTTAGGCAGTCGAACACCGGGGAGCTGTTTTTT. Its protein product is CASSFRQSNTGELFF.

This clonotype has a handful of counts. The rearrangement links TRBV12-3 or TRBV12-4 to TRBJ1-3; D gene ambiguous. CDR3 length: 14 amino acids. Trimming took off 3 bases at V and 0 bases at J, with 6 bases between the two ends. The CDR3 DNA follows: TGTGCCAGCAGTTTCTCGAGCTCTGGAAACACCATATATTTT. It encodes CASSFSSSGNTIYF.

The chain is built from TRBV12-3 or TRBV12-4 and TRBJ2-2; D is unresolved. This CDR3 is 12 amino acids long. Trimming cost V 6 bases and J 9 bases, with 11 bases left between them. The CDR3 sequence is CASSLKGRELFF. CDR3 nucleotide sequence: TGTGCCAGCAGCCTGAAGGGAAGGGAGCTGTTTTTT.

The rearrangement links TRBV5-6 to TRBJ1-1; D is undetermined. This CDR3 has 13 residues. V dropped 0 bases and J dropped 2 bases, with 5 bases sitting between them. The germline V gene encodes CDR1 SGHDT and CDR2 YYEEEE. The CDR3 sequence: CASSLEYNTEAFF. The CDR3 coding sequence is TGTGCCAGCAGCTTGGAATACAACACTGAAGCTTTCTTT.

This chain connects TRBV12-3 or TRBV12-4 to TRBJ1-2; TRBD1 agrees at 9 bases. This CDR3 contains 13 residues. J lost 7 bases, V lost 8 bases, and 8 bases had no gene match. CDR3 nucleotides: TGTGCCAGCCTCCTACAGGGGGCTGTTGGCTACACCTTC. Encoded protein: CASLLQGAVGYTF.

The rearrangement uses TRBV20-1 and TRBJ1-5; D remains ambiguous. This CDR3 comprises 13 residues. Germline loops: CDR1 DFQATT, CDR2 SNEGSKA (reference sequence). Trimming pared 3 bases from V and 9 bases from J, leaving 15 bases between. Written as DNA, the CDR3 is TGCAGTGCTAGTAGGCAGGCGCCTGGGCCCCAGCATTTT. It encodes CSASRQAPGPQHF.

The rearrangement joins TRBV5-1 to TRBJ2-5; D is undetermined. Germline CDR1 and CDR2: SGHRS and YFSETQ. The V and J ends lost 6 bases and 5 bases respectively, with 14 bases between them. The CDR3 contains 13 residues. CDR3 region: CASNQNTGETQYF. DNA for the CDR3: TGCGCCAGCAACCAGAACACGGGTGAGACCCAGTACTTC.

This clonotype occurred many times. The genes are TRBV6-5 and TRBJ1-4, with D unclear. V gave up 0 bases and J gave up 5 bases, with 7 bases separating them. Germline V gene lookup returns CDR1 MNHEY and CDR2 SVGAGI. This CDR3 comprises 14 residues. In DNA form, the CDR3 reads TGTGCCAGCAGTTACTCGTTGCTCAATGAAAAACTGTTTTTT. Translating it yields CASSYSLLNEKLFF.

The genes are TRBV10-2 and TRBJ2-5; no reliable D call. Trimming removed 1 base from V and 5 bases from J, with 8 bases in between. The CDR3 has 13 amino acids. The germline CDR1 and CDR2 sequences are WSHSY and SAAADI. CDR3 sequence: CASSELGKETQYF. DNA of the CDR3: TGCGCCAGCAGTGAGTTGGGGAAGGAGACCCAGTACTTC.

The genes are TRBV24-1 and TRBJ2-5; a weak D match, TRBD1 (5 bases). The CDR3 is made up of 15 amino acids. Trimming cost V 4 bases and J 7 bases, with 18 bases left between them. Germline V gives CDR1 KGHDR, CDR2 SFDVKD. CDR3 DNA sequence: TGTGCCACCAGTGACGCGACAGCGCCCAAAAGGACCCAGTACTTC. It specifies CATSDATAPKRTQYF.

This clonotype appeared a few times. The chain is built from TRBV6-1 and TRBJ2-3, with 7 bases lining up with TRBD1. Germline CDR1 and CDR2: MNHNS and SASEGT. After removal of 6 bases from V and 6 bases from J, the junction contained 12 bases not matched to a gene. The CDR3 runs 15 residues. CDR3 nucleotide sequence: TGTGCCAGCAGGCTCAAGGGGGCTGGAATTGATACGCAGTATTTT. The encoded protein is CASRLKGAGIDTQYF.

V and J are TRBV6-9 and TRBJ2-3; 8 bases are shared with TRBD1. In germline, CDR1 is MNHGY, CDR2 SVAAGI. The CDR3 runs 13 residues. The junction had 9 bases not matched to a gene; V was cut back by 10 bases and J by 6 bases. CDR3 protein: CATTGGRGDTQYF. The CDR3 DNA reads TGTGCCACTACAGGGGGAAGAGGGGATACGCAGTATTTT.

This clonotype has a handful of counts. V usage is TRBV5-1 and J usage is TRBJ2-3; D not certain. V was cut by 1 base and J by 5 bases, with 8 bases left in between. The length of the CDR3 is 13 residues. CDR1 and CDR2 from the germline V gene are SGHRS and YFSETQ. CDR3 residues: CASSLRGIDTQYF. CDR3 DNA: TGCGCCAGCAGCTTGAGAGGTATAGATACGCAGTATTTT. The whole variable domain, remainder taken from reference TRBV5-1 and TRBJ2-3, is KAGVTQTPRYLIKTRGQQVTLSCSPISGHRSVSWYQQTPGQGLQFLFEYFSETQRNKGNFPGRFSGRQFSNSRSEMNVSTLELGDSALYLCASSLRGIDTQYFGPGTRLTVL.

This clonotype was found a few times. The V and J genes are TRBV20-1 and TRBJ2-1, with 12 bases fitting TRBD2. Germline V gene lookup returns CDR1 DFQATT and CDR2 SNEGSKA (reference sequence). Trimming removed 0 bases from V and 6 bases from J; junction bases left unmatched: 9. The CDR3 contains 17 residues. CDR3 sequence: CSARDHRGLAGLNEQFF. In nucleotides, the CDR3 is TGCAGTGCTAGAGATCACAGAGGACTAGCGGGGCTCAATGAGCAGTTCTTC.

The CDR3 region has the DNA TGCAGTGCTGTCCCCAGGAGCTCCTATAATTCACCCCTCCACTTT. Its protein is CSAVPRSSYNSPLHF. The genes are TRBV20-1 and TRBJ1-6; the D is unclear. V lost 5 bases and J lost 0, with 11 bases in between. Germline V gives CDR1 DFQATT, CDR2 SNEGSKA (reference sequence). This CDR3 has 15 residues.

This clonotype appeared many times. This chain links TRBV29-1 with TRBJ1-1; 8 bases match TRBD1. CDR1 is SQVTM, CDR2 ANQGSEA, per germline. The CDR3 loop spans 14 amino acids. V lost 6 bases to trimming and J lost 3 bases; unmatched junction nucleotides: 9. This CDR3 is CSVAPGQVDTEAFF. CDR3 DNA: TGCAGCGTAGCCCCGGGACAGGTTGACACTGAAGCTTTCTTT. The full variable domain, completed using reference TRBV29-1 and TRBJ1-1, is SAVISQKPSRDICQRGTSLTIQCQVDSQVTMMFWYRQQPGQSLTLIATANQGSEATYESGFVIDKFPISRPNLTFSTLTVSNMSPEDSSIYLCSVAPGQVDTEAFFGQGTRLTVV.

The chain has TRBV3-1 and TRBJ1-1; D gene unclear. The CDR3 covers 12 residues. The V and J ends lost 3 bases and 5 bases respectively, with 7 bases between them. The germline V gene has CDR1 LGHDT and CDR2 YNNKEL (reference sequence). This CDR3 is CASSHLGTEAFF. CDR3 DNA: TGTGCCAGCAGCCATCTCGGAACTGAAGCTTTCTTT.

The sample holds a few counts of this clonotype. This chain joins TRBV12-3 or TRBV12-4 and TRBJ1-2, with TRBD1 as a possible D gene (5 bases). This CDR3 contains 15 residues. V was cut by 2 bases and J by 2 bases, with 12 bases left in between. The CDR3 reads CASSLWGERNYGYTF. CDR3 sequence (DNA): TGTGCCAGCAGTTTATGGGGGGAGAGAAACTATGGCTACACCTTC.

The J gene is TRBJ1-4, the V gene TRBV7-9; no firm D call. The V end lost 3 bases, the J end lost 1 base, and 6 bases lay between the germline ends. The germline CDR1 and CDR2 sequences are SEHNR and FQNEAQ (reference sequence). The CDR3 is 14 residues long. The CDR3 spells CASSFLITNEKLFF. The DNA of the CDR3 is TGTGCCAGCAGCTTTCTAATAACTAATGAAAAACTGTTTTTT.

At least ten counts were recorded for this clonotype. The chain is built from TRBV29-1 and TRBJ2-7; 9 bases fit TRBD1. J lost 3 bases, V lost 7 bases, and 4 bases had no gene match. The CDR3 sequence is 12 residues long. Germline V CDR1 and CDR2: SQVTM, ANQGSEA. CDR3 DNA: TGCAGCGCCAGGACAGGGGACTACGAGCAGTACTTC. It encodes CSARTGDYEQYF.

The V and J genes are TRBV24-1 and TRBJ2-6; D is undetermined. Trimming shortened V by 9 bases and J by 2 bases, and 7 bases separated the two germline ends. The germline V gene encodes CDR1 KGHDR and CDR2 SFDVKD. This CDR3 spans 13 amino acids. CDR3 coding DNA: TGTGCCACCGGTCCGCCTGGGGCCAACGTCCTGACTTTC. Translation gives CATGPPGANVLTF.

This clonotype was observed at least ten times. This chain connects TRBV27 to TRBJ2-1, with TRBD2 matching 8 bases. Germline CDR1 is MNHEY and CDR2 is SMNVEV (reference sequence). The CDR3 consists of 17 residues. V lost 5 bases, J lost 3 bases, and 12 bases stayed unmatched. CDR3 DNA sequence: TGTGCCAGCAGTACCCGCCGGGGCGGGGGGAACTACAATGAGCAGTTCTTC. It yields the protein CASSTRRGGGNYNEQFF.

The CDR3 coding sequence is TGTGCCAGCTCACCACCTGTGACCGGGACCTACTACGAGCAGTACTTC. It specifies CASSPPVTGTYYEQYF. The chain couples TRBV18 to TRBJ2-7; D is perhaps TRBD1 or TRBD2 (5 bases each). This CDR3 has 16 amino acids. Deletions cut 0 bases from V and 3 bases from J, with 15 bases between. CDR1 and CDR2 (germline): KGHSH, LQKENI.

This clonotype has a handful of counts. This chain connects TRBV4-2 to TRBJ2-5; 11 bases align to TRBD1. In germline, CDR1 is LGHNA, CDR2 YNFKEQ. Germline trimming cut 3 bases from V and 5 bases from J; bases unmatched to any gene: 5. The CDR3 is 15 amino acids. The CDR3 DNA reads as TGTGCCAGCAGCCAGGGTTGGACAGGGGGCGAGACCCAGTACTTC. Translation gives CASSQGWTGGETQYF.

This clonotype was detected ten times or more. J is TRBJ2-5 and V is TRBV29-1, with 7 positions matching TRBD2. There are 14 residues in the CDR3. Germline CDR1 and CDR2: SQVTM and ANQGSEA. The V segment lost 6 bases and the J segment 3 bases; nucleotides outside the gene matches: 10. CDR3: CSVLFTGGEETQYF. CDR3 in DNA: TGCAGCGTCCTCTTTACGGGAGGCGAAGAGACCCAGTACTTC.